This TCR beta chain was captured by sequencing in a study of blood T cell repertoires in COVID-19. The overall study: The United States, Italy and Spain provided the acute and convalescent COVID-19 samples. T cells, B-cell-depleted T cells, or PBMCs provided the cDNA or gDNA that served as material.

Enrolled during active infection, Seattle patients were then followed longitudinally. Sequencing used immunoSEQ multiplex PCR; TCRdb keeps in-frame clones, though not all of them. The sample holds about 370,000 clones, 87% seen once. CDR1 is MNHNS and CDR2 is SASEGT in the germline V gene. This CDR3 spans 13 amino acids. V gave up 3 bases and J gave up 6 bases, with 12 bases separating them. Sequenced sample: peripheral blood. The chain links TRBV6-1 to TRBJ2-7; D may be TRBD2 (5 bases). The receptor's source is a woman in her twenties or thirties with COVID-19, enrolled during active disease. The CDR3 sequence: CASSDGLASEQYF. The CDR3, as DNA: TGTGCCAGCAGTGACGGTTTAGCGTCCGAGCAGTACTTC.